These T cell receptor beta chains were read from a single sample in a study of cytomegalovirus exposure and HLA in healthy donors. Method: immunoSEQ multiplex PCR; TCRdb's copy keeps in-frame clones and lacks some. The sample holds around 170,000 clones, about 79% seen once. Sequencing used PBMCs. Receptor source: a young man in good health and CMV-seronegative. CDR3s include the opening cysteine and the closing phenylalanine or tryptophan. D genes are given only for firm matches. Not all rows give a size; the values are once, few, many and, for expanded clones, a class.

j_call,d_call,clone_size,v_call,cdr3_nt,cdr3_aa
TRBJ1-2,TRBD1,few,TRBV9,TGTGCCAGCAGCGTAGGGACAGGGGGTGACTATGGCTACACCTTC,CASSVGTGGDYGYTF
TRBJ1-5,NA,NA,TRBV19,TGTGCCAGTAGACCGTTACAGGGTAACAGCAATCAGCCCCAGCATTTT,CASRPLQGNSNQPQHF
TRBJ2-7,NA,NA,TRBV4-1,TGCGCCAGCAGCCAAGAATCGGGGGGCTTGTTCTACGAGCAGTACTTC,CASSQESGGLFYEQYF
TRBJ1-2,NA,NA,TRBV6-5,TGTGCCAGCAACAGGGACTATGGCTACACCTTC,CASNRDYGYTF
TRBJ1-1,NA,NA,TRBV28,TGTGCCAGCAGTTTACTCCAGGCAGACACTGAAGCTTTCTTT,CASSLLQADTEAFF
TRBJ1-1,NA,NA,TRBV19,TGTGCCAGTAGTATGCAGGGGTGGTCGAACACTGAAGCTTTCTTT,CASSMQGWSNTEAFF
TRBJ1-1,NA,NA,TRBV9,TGTGCCAGCAGCTTGGAGGGGAGGACTGAAGCTTTCTTT,CASSLEGRTEAFF
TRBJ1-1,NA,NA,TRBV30,TGTGCCTGGAGCGACCTCGCGGCAGGGAAGAGCACTGAAGCTTTCTTT,CAWSDLAAGKSTEAFF
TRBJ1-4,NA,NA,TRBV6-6,TGTGCCAGCAGTTATGGGTTAGGGGCTAATGAAAAACTGTTTTTT,CASSYGLGANEKLFF
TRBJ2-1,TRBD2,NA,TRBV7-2,TGTGCCAGCAGCTTAGCGCTGAGGACTAGGCCCTACAATGAGCAGTTCTTC,CASSLALRTRPYNEQFF
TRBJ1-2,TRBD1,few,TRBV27,TGTGCCAGCAGTGGAGACAGGGGGCTTTTCTATGGCTACACCTTC,CASSGDRGLFYGYTF
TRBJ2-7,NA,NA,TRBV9,TGTGCCAGCAGCCCACGGTCTGTAGGACAGCATTACGAGCAGTACTTC,CASSPRSVGQHYEQYF
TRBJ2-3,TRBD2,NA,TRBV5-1,TGCGCCAGCAGCATCGGACTAGCGGGGGGCCTCACAGATACGCAGTATTTT,CASSIGLAGGLTDTQYF
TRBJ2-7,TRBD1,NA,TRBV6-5,TGTGCCAGCAGTTACGTTACAGGGGGGTCCTACGAGCAGTACTTC,CASSYVTGGSYEQYF
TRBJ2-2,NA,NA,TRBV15,TGTGCCACCAGCAGAGACCTTGGGGAGCTGTTTTTT,CATSRDLGELFF
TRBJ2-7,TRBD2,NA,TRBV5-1,TGCGCCAGCAGCCAAGTGGGGGGGTCTTACTCCTACGAGCAGTACTTC,CASSQVGGSYSYEQYF
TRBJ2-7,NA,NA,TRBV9,TGTGCCAGCAGCCCAACAGGGACCTACGAGCAGTACTTC,CASSPTGTYEQYF
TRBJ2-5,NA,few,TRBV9,TGTGCCAGCAGCGCGACGGGGACTATCTTTACAGGGGAGACCCAGTACTTC,CASSATGTIFTGETQYF
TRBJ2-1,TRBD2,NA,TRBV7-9,TGTGCCAGCAGCGGAGGGAGGGCCGGAAACAATGAGCAGTTCTTC,CASSGGRAGNNEQFF
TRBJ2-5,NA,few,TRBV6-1,TGTGCCAGCATCCCGGGAGCCCCCAGAAGAGAGACCCAGTACTTC,CASIPGAPRRETQYF
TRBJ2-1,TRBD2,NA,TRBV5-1,TGCGCCAGCAGCCTCCGACTAGCGGGAGTGGGGCAGTTCTTC,CASSLRLAGVGQFF
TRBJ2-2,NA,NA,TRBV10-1,TGCGCCAGCAGTCCAACCGGGACTCTTTACACCGGGGAGCTGTTTTTT,CASSPTGTLYTGELFF
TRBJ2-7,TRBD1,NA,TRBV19,TGTGCCAGTAGTATCCGACAGGGGAGCTCCTACGAGCAGTACTTC,CASSIRQGSSYEQYF
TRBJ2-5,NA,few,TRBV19,TGTGCCAGTAGTATCAAGACAGCCCAAGAGACCCAGTACTTC,CASSIKTAQETQYF
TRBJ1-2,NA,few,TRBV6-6,TGTGCCAGCAGTCCCTGGACACCTTATGGCTACACCTTC,CASSPWTPYGYTF
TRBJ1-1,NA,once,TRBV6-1,TGTGCCAGCTCAGGCGGGGATCCTGAAGCTTTCTTT,CASSGGDPEAFF
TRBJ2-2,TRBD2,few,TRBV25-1,TGTGCCAGCACGGGGGGGTGGGCCGGGGAGCTGTTTTTT,CASTGGWAGELFF
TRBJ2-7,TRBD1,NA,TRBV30,TGTGCCTGGCAGGGGGATCGCGAGCAGTACTTC,CAWQGDREQYF
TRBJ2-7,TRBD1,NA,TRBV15,TGTGCCACCAGTTCCGGGACAGCGGTCTACGAGCAGTACTTC,CATSSGTAVYEQYF
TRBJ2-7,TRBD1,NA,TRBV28,TGTGCCAGCATCGGGACAGGCTCCTACGAGCAGTACTTC,CASIGTGSYEQYF
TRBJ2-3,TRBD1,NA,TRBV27,TGTGCCAGCAGTTTTGTCCGGACAGGGGGCAAGACAGATACGCAGTATTTT,CASSFVRTGGKTDTQYF
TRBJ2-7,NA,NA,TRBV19,TGTGCCAGTAGTATCGTACTAGCCTACGAGCAGTACTTC,CASSIVLAYEQYF
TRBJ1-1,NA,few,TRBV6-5,TGTGCCAGCAGTTACAGGGTAGACGCCCAGAGGGGGGCTTTCTTT,CASSYRVDAQRGAFF
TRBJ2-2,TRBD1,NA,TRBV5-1,TGCGCCAGCAGCTTGGGACAGGGGGCTACCGGGGAGCTGTTTTTT,CASSLGQGATGELFF
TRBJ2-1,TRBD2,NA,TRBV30,TGTGCCTGGAGTGTTAATCGCGGGGGAGATTACAATGAGCAGTTCTTC,CAWSVNRGGDYNEQFF
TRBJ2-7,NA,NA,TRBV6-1,TGTGCCAGCAGTGAAGATGGAGGGGGCGGCTACGAGCAGTACTTC,CASSEDGGGGYEQYF
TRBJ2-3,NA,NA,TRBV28,TGTGCCAGCAGCAGTGTAGGCGCGGTTCGTAGAGATACGCAGTATTTT,CASSSVGAVRRDTQYF
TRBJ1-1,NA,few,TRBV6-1,TGTGCCAGCAGTGAAGCGGGCCGCATGAACACTGAAGCTTTCTTT,CASSEAGRMNTEAFF
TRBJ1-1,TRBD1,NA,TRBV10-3,TGTGCCATCAGTGAGCCGAATCGGCAGGGGGCGGATGAAGCTTTCTTT,CAISEPNRQGADEAFF
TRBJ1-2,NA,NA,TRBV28,TGTGCCAGCAGGCTGACAGGCCATGGCGGTGGCTACACCTTC,CASRLTGHGGGYTF
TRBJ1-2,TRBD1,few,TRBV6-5,TGTGCCAGCAGCCCCACGGGACAGGGGGCTAGGGGCTACACCTTC,CASSPTGQGARGYTF